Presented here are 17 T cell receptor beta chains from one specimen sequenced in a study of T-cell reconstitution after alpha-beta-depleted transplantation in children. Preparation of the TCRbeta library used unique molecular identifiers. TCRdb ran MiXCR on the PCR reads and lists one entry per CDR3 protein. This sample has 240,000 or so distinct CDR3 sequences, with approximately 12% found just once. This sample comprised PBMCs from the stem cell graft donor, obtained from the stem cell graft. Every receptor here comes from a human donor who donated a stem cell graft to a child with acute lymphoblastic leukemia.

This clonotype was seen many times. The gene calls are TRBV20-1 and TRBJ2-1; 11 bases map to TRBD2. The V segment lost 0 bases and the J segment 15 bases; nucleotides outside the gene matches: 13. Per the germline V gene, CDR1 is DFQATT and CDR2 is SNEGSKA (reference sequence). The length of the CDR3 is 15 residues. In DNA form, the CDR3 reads TGCAGTGCTAGAGATCGAGTTAGCGGGGGGGCGGAGGCGTTCTTC. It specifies CSARDRVSGGAEAFF.

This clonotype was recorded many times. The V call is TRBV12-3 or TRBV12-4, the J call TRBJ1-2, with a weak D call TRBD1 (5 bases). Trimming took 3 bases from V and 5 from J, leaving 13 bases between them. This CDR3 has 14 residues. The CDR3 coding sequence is TGTGCCAGCAGTTTTGGGGGATCGCCGTATGGCTACACCTTC. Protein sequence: CASSFGGSPYGYTF.

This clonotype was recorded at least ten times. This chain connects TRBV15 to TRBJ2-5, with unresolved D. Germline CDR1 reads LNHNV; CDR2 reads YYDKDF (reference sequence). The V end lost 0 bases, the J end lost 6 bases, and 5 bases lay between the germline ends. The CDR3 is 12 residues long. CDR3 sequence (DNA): TGTGCCACCAGCAGAGATAGGCAGACCCAGTACTTC. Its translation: CATSRDRQTQYF.

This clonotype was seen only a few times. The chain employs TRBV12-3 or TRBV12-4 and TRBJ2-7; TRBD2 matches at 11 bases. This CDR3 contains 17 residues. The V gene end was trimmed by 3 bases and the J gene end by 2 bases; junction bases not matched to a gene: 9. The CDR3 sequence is CASSFTSGGPIPYEQYF. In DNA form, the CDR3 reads TGTGCCAGCAGTTTTACTAGCGGGGGTCCGATACCCTACGAGCAGTACTTC.

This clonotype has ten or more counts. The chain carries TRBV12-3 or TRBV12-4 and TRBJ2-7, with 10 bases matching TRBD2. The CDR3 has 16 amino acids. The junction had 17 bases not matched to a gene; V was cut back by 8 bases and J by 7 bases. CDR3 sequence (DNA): TGTGCCAGCGGGCCCCTAGCGGGAGCTGACATAGGGGAGCAGTACTTC. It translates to CASGPLAGADIGEQYF.

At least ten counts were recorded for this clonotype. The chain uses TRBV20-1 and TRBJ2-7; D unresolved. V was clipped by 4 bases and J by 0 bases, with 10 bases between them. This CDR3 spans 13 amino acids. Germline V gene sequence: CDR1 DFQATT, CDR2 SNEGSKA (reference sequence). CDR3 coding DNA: TGCAGTGCTAAGTGGCTAGTCTCCTACGAGCAGTACTTC. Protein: CSAKWLVSYEQYF.

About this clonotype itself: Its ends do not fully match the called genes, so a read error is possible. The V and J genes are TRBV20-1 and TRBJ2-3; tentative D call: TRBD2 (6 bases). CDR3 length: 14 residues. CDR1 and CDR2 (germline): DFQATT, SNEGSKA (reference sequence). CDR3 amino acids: CSARDRDSTDTQYF. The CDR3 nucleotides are TGCAGTGCCAGAGACCGGGACTCAACAGATACGCAGTATTTT.

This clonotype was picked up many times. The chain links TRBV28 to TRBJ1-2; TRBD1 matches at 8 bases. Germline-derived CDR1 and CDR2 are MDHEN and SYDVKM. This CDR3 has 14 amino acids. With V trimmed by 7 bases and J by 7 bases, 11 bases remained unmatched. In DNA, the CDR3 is TGTGCCAGCACCCCCGGTGGAGACAGGGGTGGCTACACCTTC. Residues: CASTPGGDRGGYTF.

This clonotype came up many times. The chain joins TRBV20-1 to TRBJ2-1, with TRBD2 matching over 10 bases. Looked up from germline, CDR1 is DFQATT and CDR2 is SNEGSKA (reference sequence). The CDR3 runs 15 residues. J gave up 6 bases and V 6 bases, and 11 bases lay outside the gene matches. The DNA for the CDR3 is TGCAGTGCCTTCTCGGGGACTAGCGTGAGCAATGAGCAGTTCTTC. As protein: CSAFSGTSVSNEQFF.

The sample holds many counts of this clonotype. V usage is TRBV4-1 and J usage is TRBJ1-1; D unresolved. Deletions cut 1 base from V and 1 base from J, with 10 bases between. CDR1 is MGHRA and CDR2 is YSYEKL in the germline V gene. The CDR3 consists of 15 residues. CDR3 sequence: CASSQVGRRNTEAFF. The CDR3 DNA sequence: TGCGCCAGCAGCCAAGTAGGACGGAGGAACACTGAAGCTTTCTTT.

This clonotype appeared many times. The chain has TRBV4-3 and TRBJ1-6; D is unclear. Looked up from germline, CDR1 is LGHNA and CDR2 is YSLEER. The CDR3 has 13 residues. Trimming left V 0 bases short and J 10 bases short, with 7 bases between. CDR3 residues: CASSQDSVSPLHF. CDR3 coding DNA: TGCGCCAGCAGCCAAGATTCGGTCTCACCCCTCCACTTT.

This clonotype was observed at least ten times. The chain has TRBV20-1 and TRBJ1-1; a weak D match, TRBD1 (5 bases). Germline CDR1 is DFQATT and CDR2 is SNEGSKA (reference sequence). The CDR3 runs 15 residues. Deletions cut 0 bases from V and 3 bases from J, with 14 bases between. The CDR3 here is CSARDRGLRDTEAFF. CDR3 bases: TGCAGTGCTAGAGATCGGGGACTAAGGGACACTGAAGCTTTCTTT.

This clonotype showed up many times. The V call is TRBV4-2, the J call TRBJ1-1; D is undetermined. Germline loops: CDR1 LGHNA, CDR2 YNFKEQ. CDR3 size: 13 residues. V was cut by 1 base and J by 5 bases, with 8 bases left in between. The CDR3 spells CASSQGTGTEAFF. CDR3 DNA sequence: TGTGCCAGCAGCCAAGGTACGGGGACTGAAGCTTTCTTT.

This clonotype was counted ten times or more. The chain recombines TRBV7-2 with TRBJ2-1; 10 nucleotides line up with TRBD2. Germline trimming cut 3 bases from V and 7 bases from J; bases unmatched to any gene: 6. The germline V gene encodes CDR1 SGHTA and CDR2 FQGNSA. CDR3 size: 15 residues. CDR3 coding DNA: TGTGCCAGCAGCTTTAGGACAGCGGGGGGGAATGAGCAGTTCTTC. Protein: CASSFRTAGGNEQFF.

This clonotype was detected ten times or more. In DNA, the CDR3 is TGTGCCAGCAGTTTAGGGACAATCAATGAGCAGTTCTTC. Its translation is CASSLGTINEQFF. The J gene is TRBJ2-1, the V gene TRBV12-3 or TRBV12-4; a possible D gene is TRBD1 (5 bases). The ends were cut back, 1 base at V and 6 bases at J, with 7 bases in the middle. The CDR3 runs to 13 residues.

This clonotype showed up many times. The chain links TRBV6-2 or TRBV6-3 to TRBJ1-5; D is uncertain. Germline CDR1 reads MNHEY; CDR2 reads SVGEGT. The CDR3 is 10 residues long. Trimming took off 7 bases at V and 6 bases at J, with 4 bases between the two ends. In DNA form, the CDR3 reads TGTGCCAGCAATCTTCAGCCCCAGCATTTT. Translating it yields CASNLQPQHF.

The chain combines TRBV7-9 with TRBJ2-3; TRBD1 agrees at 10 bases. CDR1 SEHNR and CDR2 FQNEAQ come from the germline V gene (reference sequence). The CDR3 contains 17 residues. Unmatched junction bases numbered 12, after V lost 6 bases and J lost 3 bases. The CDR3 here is CASSSGQGIFKTDTQYF. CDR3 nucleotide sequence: TGTGCCAGCAGTTCGGGACAGGGGATTTTCAAGACAGATACGCAGTATTTT.